The entry that follows covers one T cell receptor beta chain sequence. Antigen specificity is unknown. The primer mix had 60 Vbeta and 13 Jbeta primers. The table came from immunoSEQ multiplex PCR; TCRdb's copy has only in-frame clones and leaves some out. The table shows approximately 50,000 clones, with about 81% occurring only once. The data are from a study of cytomegalovirus exposure and HLA in healthy donors. Study results and limitations: Immune exposure information available was restricted to CMV serostatus.

The germline CDR1 and CDR2 sequences are KGHSH and LQKENI. The CDR3 length is 14 residues. Losses at the gene ends were 3 bases for V and 3 bases for J; bases not matched to a gene: 1. The genes are TRBV18 and TRBJ1-4; 7 nucleotides agree with TRBD1. Sequenced: PBMCs. The TCR was taken from a boy between 10 and 17 years old in good health and CMV-seropositive. The CDR3 loop is CASSPDRANEKLFF. As DNA, the CDR3 is TGTGCCAGCTCACCCGACAGGGCTAATGAAAAACTGTTTTTT.